What follows are 14 T cell receptor beta chains derived from one specimen sequenced in a study of CD8 T cells in ankylosing spondylitis. Overall study findings and caveats: Characteristic of ankylosing spondylitis blood, it appeared, was a TCR beta motif comprising fewer than 10 highly homologous variants.

Their target antigens are unknown. TCRdb reprocessed the 5' RACE reads via MiXCR and lists one record per CDR3 protein. The table lists 470,000 or so distinct CDR3 sequences, approximately 26% of them singletons. Sequencing was carried out using blood, either unsorted or a sorted T cell fraction (not recorded which). The receptors stem from a male donor with ankylosing spondylitis.

This clonotype was counted a few times. The rearrangement uses TRBV20-1 and TRBJ2-2, with TRBD1 as a possible D gene (6 bases). Germline CDR1 DFQATT, CDR2 SNEGSKA (reference sequence). V was trimmed by 0 bases and J by 5 bases, leaving 13 bases between them. This CDR3 has 15 amino acids. CDR3 sequence: CSARDATGVTGELFF. CDR3 nucleotide sequence: TGCAGTGCTAGAGATGCGACAGGCGTAACCGGGGAGCTGTTTTTT.

This clonotype was picked up many times. The rearrangement links TRBV5-1 to TRBJ1-1; TRBD1 matches 7 bases. Germline V gene lookup returns CDR1 SGHRS and CDR2 YFSETQ. Trimming removed 4 bases from V and 1 base from J; junction bases left unmatched: 10. The CDR3 extends over 16 amino acids. The CDR3 DNA reads TGCGCCAGCAGCCCTACAGCGGGGACAGAGAACACTGAAGCTTTCTTT. Its translation: CASSPTAGTENTEAFF.

The rearrangement uses TRBV15 and TRBJ1-2; D call uncertain. The length of the CDR3 is 14 residues. V was pared by 0 bases and J by 4 bases, with 9 bases between. The germline CDR1 and CDR2 sequences are LNHNV and YYDKDF (reference sequence). This chain's CDR3 is CATSRESGGYGYTF. DNA of the CDR3: TGTGCCACCAGCAGAGAGTCGGGAGGCTATGGCTACACCTTC.

The chain is built from TRBV5-1 and TRBJ2-1; 7 bases are shared with TRBD2. The CDR3 consists of 15 residues. CDR1 SGHRS and CDR2 YFSETQ come from the germline V gene. With V trimmed by 1 base and J by 8 bases, 9 bases remained unmatched. The CDR3 sequence is CASSLRSGESHEQFF. Written as DNA, the CDR3 is TGCGCCAGCAGCTTGAGAAGCGGGGAAAGCCATGAGCAGTTCTTC.

This clonotype has just a few counts. V usage is TRBV21-1 and J usage is TRBJ1-1. TRBV21-1 is assigned pseudogene status. CDR3 length: 12 amino acids. The CDR3 nucleotides read TGTGCCAGCAGCAAAAAGGGTGCTGAAGCTTTCTTT. Encoded protein: CASSKKGAEAFF.

This clonotype was detected a few times. The CDR3 nucleotides are TGCGCCAGCAGCCTGCAGGGCCCTACCGACTACGAGCAGTACGTC. It translates to CASSLQGPTDYEQYV. V gene TRBV5-1 combines with J gene TRBJ2-7; the D gene is possibly TRBD1 (5 bases). The CDR3 is 15 amino acids. V was pared by 4 bases and J by 3 bases, with 17 bases between. Germline assignment: CDR1 SGHRS and CDR2 YFSETQ.

This clonotype was detected a few times. V gene TRBV2 combines with J gene TRBJ2-7; 7 bases match TRBD2. Per germline, CDR1 SNHLY and CDR2 FYNNEI. The trim removed 1 base at V and 5 bases at J, leaving 8 bases unmatched. The CDR3 has 15 residues. CDR3: CASSEESGIFDEQYF. Here the CDR3 DNA reads TGTGCCAGCAGTGAAGAGAGCGGGATCTTTGACGAGCAGTACTTC.

The CDR3 sequence is CATSGSRKNYGYTF. In DNA form, the CDR3 reads TGTGCCACCAGCGGGTCCAGGAAGAACTATGGCTACACCTTC. The chain is built from TRBV15 and TRBJ1-2; D is undetermined. CDR1 and CDR2 (germline): LNHNV, YYDKDF (reference sequence). The CDR3 length is 14 residues. The V end lost 5 bases, the J end lost 2 bases, and 12 bases lay between the germline ends.

This chain uses TRBV20-1 with TRBJ1-6; 9 bases are shared with TRBD1. The CDR3 has 14 amino acids. V trimming: 4 bases; J trimming: 8 bases; junction bases outside the gene matches: 6. Germline CDR1 DFQATT, CDR2 SNEGSKA (reference sequence). The CDR3 loop reads CSAMGQGTHSPLHF. The DNA of the CDR3 is TGCAGTGCTATGGGACAGGGAACCCATTCACCCCTCCACTTT.

The chain carries TRBV6-1 and TRBJ2-1; TRBD2 matches at 9 bases. Germline lookup yields CDR1 MNHNS and CDR2 SASEGT. V lost 4 bases and J lost 7; bases outside the gene matches: 8. The CDR3 loop spans 15 amino acids. CDR3 region: CASSAAGGHTNEQFF. The CDR3 DNA follows: TGTGCCAGCAGTGCGGCGGGAGGGCACACGAATGAGCAGTTCTTC.

The table lists this clonotype with a few counts. V is TRBV3-1 and J is TRBJ1-2; 8 positions agree with TRBD1. CDR3 length: 15 amino acids. V shed 4 bases and J 8 bases; nucleotides not matched to a gene: 12. Germline assignment: CDR1 LGHDT and CDR2 YNNKEL (reference sequence). CDR3 loop: CASSPRTGTPMGYTF. The DNA for the CDR3 is TGTGCCAGCAGCCCGCGGACAGGGACGCCGATGGGCTACACCTTC.

The CDR3 nucleotides are TGTGCCAGCAGAGGACTCGCAACTTCCACAGATACGCAGTATTTT. Amino acid sequence: CASRGLATSTDTQYF. The chain uses TRBV12-3 or TRBV12-4 and TRBJ2-3; D perhaps matches TRBD2 (5 bases). CDR3 length equals 15 residues. With 6 bases removed from V and 2 bases from J, the gap between germline ends came to 15 bases.

The rearrangement links TRBV9 to TRBJ2-7, with D hard to call. V lost 0 bases and J lost 5, with 12 bases in between. Per the germline V gene, CDR1 is SGDLS and CDR2 is YYNGEE. The CDR3 loop spans 14 amino acids. The CDR3 sequence is CASSVAIGLNEQYF. The CDR3 region has the DNA TGTGCCAGCAGCGTAGCGATAGGTCTTAACGAGCAGTACTTC.

V usage is TRBV6-1 and J usage is TRBJ1-6, with 8 bases lining up with TRBD1. Germline CDR1 and CDR2: MNHNS and SASEGT. This CDR3 comprises 14 residues. J lost 7 bases, V lost 4 bases, and 3 bases had no gene match. CDR3 DNA: TGTGCCAGCAGTGGGGGACAGGCAAATTCACCCCTCCACTTT. Its protein is CASSGGQANSPLHF.